This is a list of T cell receptor beta chains from one sample in a study of B cell selection in AIRE deficiency. The repertoire was sequenced with immunoSEQ multiplex PCR; TCRdb's copy has only in-frame clones and lacks some. The sample has about 26,000 clones; around 93% are singletons. Material for sequencing was CD4+CD25+ Tregs sorted from PBMCs. Receptors originate from a human donor in good health. Each CDR3 is given with its conserved first and last residue. The D gene is left open where the match is weak. Clone size is shown for a subset of rows, as once, few, many or a class of expanded clone.

clone size: NA
J gene: TRBJ2-5
D gene: NA
V gene: TRBV27
CDR3 protein: CASSSGGARTQYF
CDR3 DNA: TGTGCCAGCAGTTCTGGTGGAGCTAGGACCCAGTACTTC

clone size: NA
J gene: TRBJ1-2
D gene: NA
V gene: TRBV11-1
CDR3 protein: CASSLEVGYTF
CDR3 DNA: TGTGCCAGCAGCTTAGAGGTTGGCTACACCTTC

clone size: once
J gene: TRBJ1-4
D gene: TRBD1
V gene: TRBV6-1
CDR3 protein: CASSEEVRGEKLFF
CDR3 DNA: TGTGCCAGCAGTGAAGAGGTCAGGGGGGAAAAACTGTTTTTT

clone size: NA
J gene: TRBJ2-3
D gene: TRBD1
V gene: TRBV11-2
CDR3 protein: CASKGTGSPFTQYF
CDR3 DNA: TGTGCCAGCAAGGGGACAGGGAGCCCTTTTACGCAGTATTTT

clone size: NA
J gene: TRBJ1-3
D gene: NA
V gene: TRBV7-8
CDR3 protein: CASSYGSPGNTIYF
CDR3 DNA: TGTGCCAGCAGCTACGGATCTCCTGGAAACACCATATATTTT

clone size: NA
J gene: TRBJ2-5
D gene: TRBD2
V gene: TRBV10-3
CDR3 protein: CAISVTGGARETQYF
CDR3 DNA: TGTGCCATCAGTGTTACGGGGGGGGCGCGTGAGACCCAGTACTTC

clone size: NA
J gene: TRBJ1-2
D gene: TRBD1
V gene: TRBV13
CDR3 protein: CASSPTEGTGTPYGYTF
CDR3 DNA: TGTGCCAGCAGCCCCACCGAGGGGACAGGGACGCCTTATGGCTACACCTTC

clone size: NA
J gene: TRBJ2-3
D gene: NA
V gene: TRBV7-3
CDR3 protein: CASSLMGVEADTQYF
CDR3 DNA: TGTGCCAGCAGCTTAATGGGGGTAGAAGCAGATACGCAGTATTTT

clone size: once
J gene: TRBJ2-1
D gene: NA
V gene: TRBV5-1
CDR3 protein: CASSLAAAASYNEQFF
CDR3 DNA: TGCGCCAGCAGCTTGGCCGCAGCGGCCTCCTACAATGAGCAGTTCTTC

clone size: NA
J gene: TRBJ2-3
D gene: NA
V gene: TRBV9
CDR3 protein: CASSVSGTDTQYF
CDR3 DNA: TGTGCCAGCAGCGTGTCAGGGACAGATACGCAGTATTTT

clone size: NA
J gene: TRBJ2-1
D gene: NA
V gene: TRBV6-4
CDR3 protein: CASSDSQTDYNEQFF
CDR3 DNA: TGTGCCAGCAGTGACTCTCAGACTGACTACAATGAGCAGTTCTTC

clone size: NA
J gene: TRBJ1-4
D gene: NA
V gene: TRBV6-4
CDR3 protein: CASSEGSGYRDNEKLFF
CDR3 DNA: TGTGCCAGCAGTGAAGGGAGTGGATACAGGGATAATGAAAAACTGTTTTTT

clone size: NA
J gene: TRBJ2-3
D gene: TRBD1
V gene: TRBV15
CDR3 protein: CATSRGQGFTDTQYF
CDR3 DNA: TGTGCCACCAGCAGGGGACAGGGCTTCACAGATACGCAGTATTTT

clone size: NA
J gene: TRBJ1-2
D gene: TRBD1
V gene: TRBV19
CDR3 protein: CASSIVGTGVSSGGYTF
CDR3 DNA: TGTGCCAGTAGTATAGTAGGGACAGGGGTCTCTTCCGGCGGCTACACCTTC

clone size: NA
J gene: TRBJ1-1
D gene: NA
V gene: TRBV9
CDR3 protein: CASSVGGWGTEAFF
CDR3 DNA: TGTGCCAGCAGCGTAGGGGGATGGGGCACTGAAGCTTTCTTT

clone size: NA
J gene: TRBJ1-1
D gene: NA
V gene: TRBV28
CDR3 protein: CASTKQMNTEAFF
CDR3 DNA: TGTGCCAGCACGAAACAGATGAACACTGAAGCTTTCTTT

clone size: NA
J gene: TRBJ1-1
D gene: NA
V gene: TRBV21-1
CDR3 protein: CASSPWGVNTEAFF
CDR3 DNA: TGTGCCAGCAGCCCTTGGGGCGTTAACACTGAAGCTTTCTTT

clone size: NA
J gene: TRBJ2-7
D gene: NA
V gene: TRBV7-9
CDR3 protein: CASSKDRNFYEQYF
CDR3 DNA: TGTGCCAGCAGCAAAGACAGGAATTTCTACGAGCAGTACTTC

clone size: once
J gene: TRBJ2-3
D gene: NA
V gene: TRBV11-2
CDR3 protein: CASSLGGLRADTQYF
CDR3 DNA: TGTGCCAGCAGCTTGGGGGGGCTAAGGGCAGATACGCAGTATTTT

clone size: NA
J gene: TRBJ1-3
D gene: NA
V gene: TRBV2
CDR3 protein: CASSEEVAGNTIYF
CDR3 DNA: TGTGCCAGCAGTGAAGAGGTGGCTGGAAACACCATATATTTT

clone size: NA
J gene: TRBJ1-1
D gene: NA
V gene: TRBV7-8
CDR3 protein: CASNRDRNTEAFF
CDR3 DNA: TGTGCCAGCAACCGGGACCGGAACACTGAAGCTTTCTTT

clone size: NA
J gene: TRBJ1-2
D gene: NA
V gene: TRBV5-6
CDR3 protein: CASSSDYYGYTF
CDR3 DNA: TGTGCCAGCAGCTCAGATTACTATGGCTACACCTTC

clone size: NA
J gene: TRBJ2-2
D gene: TRBD1
V gene: TRBV4-3
CDR3 protein: CASSQDLGQGVWDGELFF
CDR3 DNA: TGCGCCAGCAGCCAAGATCTAGGACAGGGGGTATGGGACGGGGAGCTGTTTTTT

clone size: NA
J gene: TRBJ1-4
D gene: NA
V gene: TRBV11-2
CDR3 protein: CASSRQATNEKLFF
CDR3 DNA: TGTGCCAGCAGTCGGCAGGCAACTAATGAAAAACTGTTTTTT

clone size: NA
J gene: TRBJ2-2
D gene: NA
V gene: TRBV18
CDR3 protein: CASSKEIANTGELFF
CDR3 DNA: TGTGCCAGCTCAAAAGAAATTGCGAACACCGGGGAGCTGTTTTTT

clone size: NA
J gene: TRBJ1-2
D gene: NA
V gene: TRBV7-9
CDR3 protein: CASSLVSYGYTF
CDR3 DNA: TGTGCCAGCAGCTTAGTCAGCTATGGCTACACCTTC

clone size: NA
J gene: TRBJ2-1
D gene: NA
V gene: TRBV11-3
CDR3 protein: CASSLEGDTNEQFF
CDR3 DNA: TGTGCCAGCAGCTTAGAGGGGGACACCAATGAGCAGTTCTTC

clone size: NA
J gene: TRBJ2-7
D gene: NA
V gene: TRBV7-2
CDR3 protein: CASSFGRGYEQYF
CDR3 DNA: TGTGCCAGCAGCTTCGGAAGGGGCTACGAGCAGTACTTC

clone size: NA
J gene: TRBJ1-6
D gene: NA
V gene: TRBV5-8
CDR3 protein: CASSLDRNSPLHF
CDR3 DNA: TGTGCCAGCAGCCTCGACCGAAATTCACCCCTCCACTTT

clone size: NA
J gene: TRBJ1-1
D gene: NA
V gene: TRBV2
CDR3 protein: CATRLDRNTEAFF
CDR3 DNA: TGTGCCACCCGACTTGACAGGAACACTGAAGCTTTCTTT

clone size: NA
J gene: TRBJ2-3
D gene: NA
V gene: TRBV7-7
CDR3 protein: CASSPGPASTDTQYF
CDR3 DNA: TGTGCCAGCAGCCCCGGGCCAGCTAGCACAGATACGCAGTATTTT

clone size: NA
J gene: TRBJ2-2
D gene: NA
V gene: TRBV29-1
CDR3 protein: CSVRINTGELFF
CDR3 DNA: TGCAGCGTCCGGATAAACACCGGGGAGCTGTTTTTT

clone size: NA
J gene: TRBJ1-4
D gene: NA
V gene: TRBV7-9
CDR3 protein: CASSPQGQKLFF
CDR3 DNA: TGTGCCAGCAGCCCCCAGGGGCAAAAACTGTTTTTT

clone size: NA
J gene: TRBJ1-4
D gene: TRBD1
V gene: TRBV6-6
CDR3 protein: CASRLRTGEGEKLFF
CDR3 DNA: TGTGCCAGCAGGCTTCGGACAGGGGAAGGGGAAAAACTGTTTTTT

clone size: NA
J gene: TRBJ1-5
D gene: NA
V gene: TRBV11-3
CDR3 protein: CASSLGPYSNQPQHF
CDR3 DNA: TGTGCCAGCAGCTTAGGACCGTATAGCAATCAGCCCCAGCATTTT

clone size: NA
J gene: TRBJ2-1
D gene: NA
V gene: TRBV7-9
CDR3 protein: CASSSPRAMNNEQFF
CDR3 DNA: TGTGCCAGCAGCTCCCCCAGAGCGATGAACAATGAGCAGTTCTTC